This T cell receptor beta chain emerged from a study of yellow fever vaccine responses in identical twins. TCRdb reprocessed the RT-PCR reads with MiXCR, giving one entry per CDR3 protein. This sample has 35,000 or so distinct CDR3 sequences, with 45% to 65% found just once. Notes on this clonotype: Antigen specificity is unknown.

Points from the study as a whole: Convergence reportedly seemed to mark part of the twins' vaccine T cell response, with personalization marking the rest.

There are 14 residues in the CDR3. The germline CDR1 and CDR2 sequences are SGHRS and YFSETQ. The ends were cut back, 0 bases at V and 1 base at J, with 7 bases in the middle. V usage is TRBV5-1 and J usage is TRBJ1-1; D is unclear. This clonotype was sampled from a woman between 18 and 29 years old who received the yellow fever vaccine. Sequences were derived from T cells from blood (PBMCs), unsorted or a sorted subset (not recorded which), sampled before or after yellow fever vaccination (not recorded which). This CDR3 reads CASSLEVENTEAFF. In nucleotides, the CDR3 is TGCGCCAGCAGCTTGGAGGTGGAGAACACTGAAGCTTTCTTT.